This paragraph covers one T cell receptor (beta chain) sequence. The antigen remains unidentified. This entry comes from a study of graft-versus-host responses after intestinal transplantation. Study-wide context: Transplants given to recipients were multivisceral, liver-intestinal, or isolated intestinal. Recipients across the board were started on anti-thymocyte globulin induction, then kept on tacrolimus and steroids for around three years. Findings and caveats of the study: Elevated graft-versus-host to host-versus-graft clonal ratios in allografts were recorded for patients with graft-donor T cell macrochimerism. Detection of GvH clones occurred in recipient marrow, and some had their first appearance in ileum or blood.

Assay used: immunoSEQ multiplex PCR; TCRdb lists only in-frame clones, some missing. Of more than 95,000 clones in the sample, around 90% are singletons; the top ten hold more than 0.15%. The source is a human donor who received an intestinal transplant. Sequencing used unstimulated CD4+ T cells sorted from spleen or lymph node cells, obtained before intestinal transplant.

CDR3 region: CAISATSPWTGGMGGYTF. For the CDR3, the DNA is TGTGCCATCAGTGCCACTTCCCCGTGGACAGGGGGCATGGGTGGCTACACCTTC. The V and J genes are TRBV10-3 and TRBJ1-2; the match to TRBD1 covers 11 bases. V lost 4 bases and J lost 7; bases outside the gene matches: 17. CDR1 ENHRY and CDR2 SYGVKD come from the germline V gene. The CDR3 is 18 residues long.